Below, 27 T cell receptor beta chains from the same sample are listed, as sequenced in a study of T-cell reconstitution after alpha-beta-depleted transplantation in children listed by TCRdb under 2016. The library relied on PCR. TCRdb shows the sequencer as Illumina HiSeq 2500. TCR library preparation used molecular barcoding, with unique molecular identifiers applied to normalize quantification of the TCRbeta repertoire. TCRdb reprocessing: public reads trimmed at Q25 with fastp, clones called with MiXCR, in-frame beta chains kept. Each record represents a unique CDR3 protein, reported with the most common genes and DNA among its rows. The sample table holds hundreds of thousands of distinct CDR3 sequences, of which 13% were seen once. 2.2% of the sample belongs to the ten largest clones. The treatment or condition label on this specimen signifies: allogeneic hematopoietic cell transplantation with graft depleted of TCRalphabeta T cells and CD19 B cells.

Sequencing was performed on PBMCs, mostly from graft donor cells, taken 360 days after TCRalphabeta/CD19-depleted stem cell transplant. These receptors came from a male patient aged 10 to 17 who had a stem cell transplant for acute myeloid leukemia, so the T cells may come from the graft donor.

At least ten counts were recorded for this clonotype. This chain connects TRBV28 to TRBJ2-5, with D maybe TRBD1 (5 bases). The length of the CDR3 is 17 residues. V shed 7 bases and J shed 2 bases, with 23 bases lying between them. CDR1 is MDHEN, CDR2 SYDVKM, per germline. DNA of the CDR3: TGTGCCAGCAAACCCCCCCCCGCAGGGTGGGATCAAGAGACCCAGTACTTC. This sequence encodes CASKPPPAGWDQETQYF. The variable domain in full, with the rest retrieved from reference TRBV28 and TRBJ2-5, is DVKVTQSSRYLVKRTGEKVFLECVQDMDHENMFWYRQDPGLGLRLIYFSYDVKMKEKGDIPEGYSVSREKKERFSLILESASTNQTSMYLCASKPPPAGWDQETQYFGPGTRLLVL.

In this sample, this clonotype turned up many times. The chain has TRBV9 and TRBJ2-1; maybe TRBD2 (5 bases). Germline V CDR1 and CDR2: SGDLS, YYNGEE. The CDR3 extends over 15 amino acids. Trimming shortened V by 0 bases and J by 2 bases, and 9 bases separated the two germline ends. In DNA form, the CDR3 reads TGTGCCAGCAGCGTAGGGGTGACTACCTACAATGAGCAGTTCTTC. This sequence encodes CASSVGVTTYNEQFF.

This clonotype was recorded many times. The chain links TRBV5-6 to TRBJ2-5, with 9 bases lining up with TRBD1. CDR3 length: 14 residues. Germline CDR1 and CDR2: SGHDT and YYEEEE. Trimming cost V 3 bases and J 5 bases; bases outside gene matches: 5. The CDR3: CASSSTGGGETQYF. For the CDR3, the DNA is TGTGCCAGCAGCTCAACAGGGGGCGGGGAGACCCAGTACTTC.

The chain couples TRBV7-2 to TRBJ2-1; 10 bases agree with TRBD2. This CDR3 is 14 amino acids long. The junction had 4 bases not matched to a gene; V was cut back by 6 bases and J by 5 bases. Germline lookup yields CDR1 SGHTA and CDR2 FQGNSA. CDR3 in amino acids: CASRDGLADNEQFF. Written as DNA, the CDR3 is TGTGCCAGCAGGGACGGACTAGCGGACAATGAGCAGTTCTTC.

This clonotype appeared a few times. The genes are TRBV14 and TRBJ1-6; 11 nucleotides align to TRBD1. V lost 0 bases and J lost 10; bases outside the gene matches: 5. Per germline, CDR1 SGHDN and CDR2 FVKESK. The CDR3 extends over 16 amino acids. The CDR3 bases are TGTGCCAGCAGCCAAGATCAGGGACAGGGGGTATCACCCCTCCACTTT. It specifies CASSQDQGQGVSPLHF.

This clonotype appeared many times. The V call is TRBV20-1, the J call TRBJ2-3; TRBD2 agrees at 9 bases. The CDR3 consists of 14 residues. CDR1 is DFQATT and CDR2 is SNEGSKA in the germline V gene (reference sequence). The V gene end was trimmed by 3 bases and the J gene end by 8 bases; junction bases not matched to a gene: 9. In nucleotides, the CDR3 is TGCAGTGCTAGCAGCCTAGCGGGAAAGGGTACGCAGTATTTT. This translates into CSASSLAGKGTQYF.

This clonotype occurred a few times. The chain uses TRBV20-1 and TRBJ2-7, with D unresolved. Per the germline V gene, CDR1 is DFQATT and CDR2 is SNEGSKA (reference sequence). Trimming removed 5 bases at V and 7 bases at J, with 9 bases between. CDR3 length: 10 residues. The CDR3 loop reads CSAGVPEQYF. As DNA, the CDR3 is TGCAGTGCTGGCGTTCCGGAGCAGTACTTC.

This clonotype was seen ten or more times. The V and J genes are TRBV4-3 and TRBJ2-7; 7 bases align to TRBD1. CDR1 is LGHNA and CDR2 is YSLEER in the germline V gene. Trimming took 1 base from V and 5 from J; bases not matched to a gene: 8. The CDR3 is 15 residues long. The DNA for the CDR3 is TGCGCCAGCAGCCAAGGTCGACAGGGTTACCACGAGCAGTACTTC. Amino acids: CASSQGRQGYHEQYF.

This chain joins TRBV3-1 and TRBJ2-5, with a tentative D call TRBD2 (5 bases). The CDR3 has 18 amino acids. The germline V gene encodes CDR1 LGHDT and CDR2 YNNKEL (reference sequence). V lost 4 bases, J lost 1 base, and 22 bases lay in between. In nucleotides, the CDR3 is TGTGCCAGCAGCCCCTATGGAAATAAAGAGGGTTTCCAAGAGACCCAGTACTTC. Its translation: CASSPYGNKEGFQETQYF.

On this clonotype: A read error may produce the germline difference seen at one junction end. CDR3 sequence reads: CASSYPGTEDF. CDR3 bases: TGTGCCAGCAGTTACCCCGGGACAGAGGACTTC. The chain links TRBV6-2 or TRBV6-3 to TRBJ2-7; 7 positions match TRBD1. Germline loops: CDR1 MNHEY, CDR2 SVGEGT. CDR3 size: 11 residues.

This clonotype was seen more than once but under ten times. J is TRBJ2-7 and V is TRBV29-1; no definite D call. V was clipped by 0 bases and J by 2 bases, with 2 bases between them. Germline loops: CDR1 SQVTM, CDR2 ANQGSEA. This CDR3 is 11 amino acids long. The CDR3 spells CSVEEAYEQYF. In nucleotides, the CDR3 is TGCAGCGTTGAAGAGGCCTACGAGCAGTACTTC.

The chain carries TRBV5-1 and TRBJ2-1; TRBD2 matches at 14 bases. Germline CDR1 and CDR2: SGHRS and YFSETQ. The CDR3 loop spans 19 amino acids. J gave up 3 bases and V 4 bases, and 12 bases lay outside the gene matches. The CDR3 sequence: CASSLSGLAGVIGYNEQFF. DNA for the CDR3: TGCGCCAGCAGCCTATCGGGACTAGCGGGAGTAATAGGCTACAATGAGCAGTTCTTC.

This chain connects TRBV21-1 to TRBJ2-2; TRBD1 is the table's D call, not checked against the DNA. TRBV21-1 is tagged as a pseudogene. This CDR3 has 17 amino acids. The CDR3: CASSKRPRDGATGELFF. The CDR3 nucleotides read TGTGCCAGCAGCAAACGGCCCCGGGACGGAGCCACCGGGGAGCTGTTTTTT.

This clonotype was seen repeatedly, ten times or more. The J gene is TRBJ2-7, the V gene TRBV7-9; 7 nucleotides align to TRBD1. The CDR3 totals 16 residues. Germline V gives CDR1 SEHNR, CDR2 FQNEAQ (reference sequence). The trim removed 4 bases at V and 0 bases at J, leaving 9 bases unmatched. CDR3 sequence reads: CASSYPDRDFSYEQYF. CDR3 nucleotide sequence: TGTGCCAGCAGCTATCCCGACAGGGATTTCTCCTACGAGCAGTACTTC.

This clonotype was observed a few times. The chain couples TRBV7-2 to TRBJ1-1, with D possibly TRBD1 on 6 matching bases. In germline, CDR1 is SGHTA, CDR2 FQGNSA. This CDR3 is 14 amino acids long. Trimming stripped 5 bases from V and 1 base from J, with 11 bases between. Here the CDR3 DNA reads TGTGCCAGCAGCCATGGGACACCGAACACTGAAGCTTTCTTT. As protein: CASSHGTPNTEAFF.

This clonotype was recorded many times. The rearrangement uses TRBV28 and TRBJ1-6; 11 bases line up with TRBD1. The CDR3 runs to 17 residues. Per the germline V gene, CDR1 is MDHEN and CDR2 is SYDVKM. The J segment lost 2 bases and the V segment lost 5 bases, leaving 5 bases of the junction unmatched. DNA for the CDR3: TGTGCCAGCAGTCCGAGGACAGGGGGCACCTATAATTCACCCCTCCACTTT. The encoded protein is CASSPRTGGTYNSPLHF. Combining the CDR3 with reference TRBV28 and TRBJ1-6 gives the whole variable domain DVKVTQSSRYLVKRTGEKVFLECVQDMDHENMFWYRQDPGLGLRLIYFSYDVKMKEKGDIPEGYSVSREKKERFSLILESASTNQTSMYLCASSPRTGGTYNSPLHFGNGTRLTVT.

The rearrangement uses TRBV14 and TRBJ2-5; 9 nucleotides agree with TRBD1. Germline V gene sequence: CDR1 SGHDN, CDR2 FVKESK. Trimming took 4 bases from V and 5 from J; bases not matched to a gene: 8. CDR3 length equals 15 residues. The CDR3 here is CASSRTGGLPETQYF. The CDR3 region has the DNA TGTGCCAGCAGCCGCACAGGGGGCCTGCCTGAGACCCAGTACTTC.

The V call is TRBV6-2 or TRBV6-3, the J call TRBJ2-3; D could derive from TRBD1 or TRBD2 (5 bases each). Germline V lookup: CDR1 MNHEY, CDR2 SVGEGT. Trimming left V 6 bases short and J 11 bases short, with 12 bases between. The CDR3 has 11 amino acids. The CDR3 here is CASSRDPEQYF. The CDR3 DNA reads as TGTGCCAGCAGCCGGGACCCAGAGCAGTATTTT.

A few counts support this clonotype. The chain uses TRBV4-1 and TRBJ2-5, with no clear D. From germline, CDR1 is MGHRA and CDR2 YSYEKL. The CDR3 is 15 amino acids. V lost 1 base and J lost 3, with 12 bases in between. The CDR3 DNA sequence: TGCGCCAGCAGCCAAGGGCAGGAGCTAAAAGAGACCCAGTACTTC. Amino acid sequence: CASSQGQELKETQYF.

The chain joins TRBV5-4 to TRBJ2-1; D may match TRBD1 or TRBD2 (5 bases each). Trimming removed 5 bases from V and 9 bases from J, with 6 bases in between. The CDR3 covers 10 residues. The germline CDR1 and CDR2 sequences are SGHNT and YYREEE (reference sequence). The CDR3 sequence is CASRGTEQFF. Written as DNA, the CDR3 is TGTGCCAGCAGAGGGACTGAGCAGTTCTTC.

J is TRBJ1-1 and V is TRBV7-2; no clear D gene. Germline CDR1 is SGHTA and CDR2 is FQGNSA. CDR3 length: 12 residues. V dropped 5 bases and J dropped 7 bases, with 11 bases sitting between them. CDR3 sequence (DNA): TGTGCCAGCAGCCGCTCGACAATTGAAGCTTTCTTT. Translated: CASSRSTIEAFF.

The CDR3 region is CASSRHKSGSSYNEQFF. CDR3 DNA sequence: TGCGCCAGCAGCCGGCATAAAAGCGGGAGCTCCTACAATGAGCAGTTCTTC. V and J are TRBV4-3 and TRBJ2-1; 8 nucleotides match TRBD2. CDR1 LGHNA and CDR2 YSLEER come from the germline V gene. V trimming: 4 bases; J trimming: 0 bases; junction bases outside the gene matches: 8. The CDR3 loop spans 17 amino acids.

The sample holds many counts of this clonotype. A read error may account for a junction end that differs from germline. The CDR3 DNA reads TGCAGTCCTAGCGGACACCTGGGGGACGAGCAGTACTTC. Protein: CSPSGHLGDEQYF. The chain uses TRBV20-1 and TRBJ2-7, with 7 bases matching TRBD2. The CDR3 runs to 13 residues. The germline V gene has CDR1 DFQATT and CDR2 SNEGSKA (reference sequence).

The chain links TRBV7-9 to TRBJ2-7, with 7 nucleotides matching TRBD1. The CDR3 loop spans 17 amino acids. Germline CDR1 is SEHNR and CDR2 is FQNEAQ (reference sequence). The V segment lost 5 bases and the J segment 2 bases; nucleotides outside the gene matches: 15. The CDR3 nucleotides read TGTGCCAGCAGCCTCGGGACAGACTCAGAAACGACCTACGAGCAGTACTTC. As protein: CASSLGTDSETTYEQYF.

This rearrangement joins TRBV12-3 or TRBV12-4 to TRBJ2-1, with D maybe TRBD2 (5 bases). The CDR3 extends over 15 amino acids. V was trimmed by 7 bases and J by 3 bases, leaving 16 bases between them. This CDR3 is CASTPLQRSYNEQFF. The CDR3 DNA follows: TGTGCCAGCACCCCCCTCCAGCGGAGCTACAATGAGCAGTTCTTC.

This clonotype occurred many times. The rearrangement joins TRBV18 to TRBJ2-6; D is perhaps TRBD2 (5 bases). Germline V gives CDR1 KGHSH, CDR2 LQKENI. This CDR3 has 17 residues. The V gene lost 3 bases and the J gene lost 2 bases, with 14 bases spanning the gap. The chain's CDR3 is CASSPRDAGTGANVLTF. In nucleotides, the CDR3 is TGTGCCAGCTCACCCCGTGACGCGGGTACTGGGGCCAACGTCCTGACTTTC.

In this sample, this clonotype turned up many times. The J gene is TRBJ2-3, the V gene TRBV20-1, with 12 bases fitting TRBD1. V shed 6 bases and J 6 bases; nucleotides not matched to a gene: 7. The CDR3 length is 14 residues. CDR1 and CDR2 (germline): DFQATT, SNEGSKA (reference sequence). CDR3 loop: CSATGTGGRDTQYF. CDR3 DNA sequence: TGCAGTGCCACCGGGACAGGGGGCAGGGATACGCAGTATTTT.